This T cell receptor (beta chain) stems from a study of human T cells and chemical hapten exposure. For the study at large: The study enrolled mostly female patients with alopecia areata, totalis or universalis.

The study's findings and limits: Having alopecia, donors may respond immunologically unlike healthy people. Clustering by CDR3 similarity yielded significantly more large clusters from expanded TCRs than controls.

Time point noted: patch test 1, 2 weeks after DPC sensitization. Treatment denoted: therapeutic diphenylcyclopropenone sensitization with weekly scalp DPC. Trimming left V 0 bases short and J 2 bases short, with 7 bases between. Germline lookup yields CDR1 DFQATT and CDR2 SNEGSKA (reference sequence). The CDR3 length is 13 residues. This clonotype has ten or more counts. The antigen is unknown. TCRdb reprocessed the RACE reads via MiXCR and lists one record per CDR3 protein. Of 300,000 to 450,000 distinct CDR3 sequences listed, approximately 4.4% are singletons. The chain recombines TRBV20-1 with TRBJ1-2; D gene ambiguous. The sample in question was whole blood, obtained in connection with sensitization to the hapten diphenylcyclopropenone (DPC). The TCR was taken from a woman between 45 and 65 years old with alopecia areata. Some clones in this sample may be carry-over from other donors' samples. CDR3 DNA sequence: TGCAGTGCTAGAGAACCCAGAAACTATGGCTACACCTTC. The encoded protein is CSAREPRNYGYTF.